This T cell receptor beta chain was profiled in a study of CD8 T cells in Susac syndrome. The sequenced target, TCR beta, came from blood CD8+ and CD4+ T cells. The multiple sclerosis control group was made up of treatment-naive patients with stable or active relapsing-remitting disease. Negative isolation was used for CD8+ and CD4+ T cells and FACS enrichment for TEMRA cells. This CDR3 spans 17 amino acids. Germline V gene data show CDR1 as LGHNA and CDR2 as YNFKEQ. Trimming took 1 base from V and 9 from J; bases not matched to a gene: 14. The RNA input was about 0.5 to 1 ug, and it was reverse transcribed with random hexamers. immunoSEQ multiplex PCR amplified TCR beta CDR3 across 54 Vbeta, 13 Jbeta. TCRdb analysed the immunoSEQ multiplex PCR reads with MiXCR anew, one entry per CDR3 protein. Of about 150,000 distinct CDR3 sequences listed, about 95% are singletons.

The clonotype originates from a human donor with multiple sclerosis. The V gene is TRBV4-2, the J gene TRBJ2-4, with TRBD2 matching 8 bases. Sequencing was done on a sample of CD8+ T cells from PBMCs. This CDR3 is CASSQGEGGGSFSIQYF. In nucleotides, the CDR3 is TGTGCCAGCAGCCAAGGAGAGGGCGGGGGGTCATTTAGCATTCAGTACTTC.